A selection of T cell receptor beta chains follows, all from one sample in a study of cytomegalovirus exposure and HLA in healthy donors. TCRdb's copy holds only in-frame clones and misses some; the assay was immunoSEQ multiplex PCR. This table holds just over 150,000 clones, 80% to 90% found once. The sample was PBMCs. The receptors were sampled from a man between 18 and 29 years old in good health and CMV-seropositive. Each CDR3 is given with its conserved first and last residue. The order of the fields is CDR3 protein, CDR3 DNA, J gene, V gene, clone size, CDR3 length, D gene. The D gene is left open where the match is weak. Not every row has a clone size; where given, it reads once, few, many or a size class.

CDR3aa: CASSRGQVTEAFF; CDR3nt: TGTGCCAGCAGCAGGGGGCAGGTGACTGAAGCTTTCTTT; j_gene: TRBJ1-1; v_gene: TRBV7-2; abundance: .; len: 13; d_gene: TRBD1
CDR3aa: CASSERGNQPQHF; CDR3nt: TGTGCCAGCAGTGAACGGGGGAATCAGCCCCAGCATTTT; j_gene: TRBJ1-5; v_gene: TRBV6-1; abundance: .; len: 13; d_gene: .
CDR3aa: CASSQEGAGGNTEAFF; CDR3nt: TGCGCCAGCAGCCAAGAAGGGGCAGGGGGGAACACTGAAGCTTTCTTT; j_gene: TRBJ1-1; v_gene: TRBV4-1; abundance: .; len: 16; d_gene: TRBD1
CDR3aa: CASSLTGIQYF; CDR3nt: TGTGCCAGCAGCTTAACTGGCATTCAGTACTTC; j_gene: TRBJ2-4; v_gene: TRBV7-9; abundance: .; len: 11; d_gene: .
CDR3aa: CASRGQGAGTEAFF; CDR3nt: TGTGCCAGTAGAGGACAGGGGGCGGGCACTGAAGCTTTCTTT; j_gene: TRBJ1-1; v_gene: TRBV19; abundance: .; len: 14; d_gene: TRBD1
CDR3aa: CASSLVPSLNEKLFF; CDR3nt: TGTGCCAGCAGCTTAGTACCCAGTCTGAATGAAAAACTGTTTTTT; j_gene: TRBJ1-4; v_gene: TRBV7-2; abundance: once; len: 15; d_gene: .
CDR3aa: CASWDPGQGGSFYNEQFF; CDR3nt: TGCGCCAGCTGGGATCCGGGACAGGGGGGATCTTTTTACAATGAGCAGTTCTTC; j_gene: TRBJ2-1; v_gene: TRBV5-1; abundance: .; len: 18; d_gene: TRBD1
CDR3aa: CASSGMSGGALFPPDTQYF; CDR3nt: TGTGCCAGCAGCGGCATGAGCGGGGGGGCTCTTTTCCCACCAGATACGCAGTATTTT; j_gene: TRBJ2-3; v_gene: TRBV9; abundance: .; len: 19; d_gene: TRBD2
CDR3aa: CASSSSGTGSLYGANVLTF; CDR3nt: TGTGCCAGCAGCTCTTCCGGGACAGGGTCCTTATATGGGGCCAACGTCCTGACTTTC; j_gene: TRBJ2-6; v_gene: TRBV7-9; abundance: .; len: 19; d_gene: TRBD1
CDR3aa: CASSQTRYQNTIYF; CDR3nt: TGCGCCAGCAGCCAGACCAGGTATCAGAACACCATATATTTT; j_gene: TRBJ1-3; v_gene: TRBV4-3; abundance: .; len: 14; d_gene: .
CDR3aa: CASSGGTGANVLTF; CDR3nt: TGCGCCAGCAGCGGGGGCACTGGGGCCAACGTCCTGACTTTC; j_gene: TRBJ2-6; v_gene: TRBV5-1; abundance: once; len: 14; d_gene: .
CDR3aa: CASSSETGGDEKLFF; CDR3nt: TGCGCCAGCAGCTCCGAGACGGGCGGGGATGAAAAACTGTTTTTT; j_gene: TRBJ1-4; v_gene: TRBV4-3; abundance: .; len: 15; d_gene: .
CDR3aa: CASRTKRGSSHSNQPQHF; CDR3nt: TGTGCCAGCAGAACGAAGAGAGGATCCTCTCATAGCAATCAGCCCCAGCATTTT; j_gene: TRBJ1-5; v_gene: TRBV14; abundance: .; len: 18; d_gene: .
CDR3aa: CASSTQDRGLMNTEAFF; CDR3nt: TGTGCCAGCAGCACACAGGACAGGGGGCTTATGAACACTGAAGCTTTCTTT; j_gene: TRBJ1-1; v_gene: TRBV7-9; abundance: .; len: 17; d_gene: TRBD1
CDR3aa: CASSSPGQGTYEQYF; CDR3nt: TGTGCCAGCAGCTCACCGGGACAGGGTACCTACGAGCAGTACTTC; j_gene: TRBJ2-7; v_gene: TRBV5-6; abundance: .; len: 15; d_gene: TRBD1
CDR3aa: CASSREGRDTGELFF; CDR3nt: TGTGCCAGCAGCCGGGAGGGGCGAGACACCGGGGAGCTGTTTTTT; j_gene: TRBJ2-2; v_gene: TRBV7-8; abundance: .; len: 15; d_gene: TRBD2
CDR3aa: CASSVVDGGAGEQYF; CDR3nt: TGTGCCAGCAGCGTAGTAGACGGGGGGGCGGGCGAGCAGTACTTC; j_gene: TRBJ2-7; v_gene: TRBV9; abundance: .; len: 15; d_gene: TRBD2
CDR3aa: CASRETGTRSPLHF; CDR3nt: TGTGCCAGCAGGGAAACAGGGACACGGTCACCCCTCCACTTT; j_gene: TRBJ1-6; v_gene: TRBV2; abundance: .; len: 14; d_gene: .
CDR3aa: CASSLGQGTSGGAMDQYF; CDR3nt: TGCGCCAGCAGCTTGGGCCAGGGGACTAGCGGGGGGGCCATGGACCAGTACTTC; j_gene: TRBJ2-5; v_gene: TRBV5-1; abundance: .; len: 18; d_gene: TRBD2
CDR3aa: CASSLSGGVEQFF; CDR3nt: TGTGCCAGCAGCTTAAGCGGGGGGGTTGAGCAGTTCTTC; j_gene: TRBJ2-1; v_gene: TRBV11-3; abundance: .; len: 13; d_gene: TRBD2
CDR3aa: CASNQMSNQPQHF; CDR3nt: TGTGCCAGCAACCAGATGAGCAATCAGCCCCAGCATTTT; j_gene: TRBJ1-5; v_gene: TRBV7-2; abundance: .; len: 13; d_gene: .
CDR3aa: CASRLQRNTEAFF; CDR3nt: TGTGCCAGCAGGTTACAACGGAACACTGAAGCTTTCTTT; j_gene: TRBJ1-1; v_gene: TRBV6-5; abundance: .; len: 13; d_gene: .